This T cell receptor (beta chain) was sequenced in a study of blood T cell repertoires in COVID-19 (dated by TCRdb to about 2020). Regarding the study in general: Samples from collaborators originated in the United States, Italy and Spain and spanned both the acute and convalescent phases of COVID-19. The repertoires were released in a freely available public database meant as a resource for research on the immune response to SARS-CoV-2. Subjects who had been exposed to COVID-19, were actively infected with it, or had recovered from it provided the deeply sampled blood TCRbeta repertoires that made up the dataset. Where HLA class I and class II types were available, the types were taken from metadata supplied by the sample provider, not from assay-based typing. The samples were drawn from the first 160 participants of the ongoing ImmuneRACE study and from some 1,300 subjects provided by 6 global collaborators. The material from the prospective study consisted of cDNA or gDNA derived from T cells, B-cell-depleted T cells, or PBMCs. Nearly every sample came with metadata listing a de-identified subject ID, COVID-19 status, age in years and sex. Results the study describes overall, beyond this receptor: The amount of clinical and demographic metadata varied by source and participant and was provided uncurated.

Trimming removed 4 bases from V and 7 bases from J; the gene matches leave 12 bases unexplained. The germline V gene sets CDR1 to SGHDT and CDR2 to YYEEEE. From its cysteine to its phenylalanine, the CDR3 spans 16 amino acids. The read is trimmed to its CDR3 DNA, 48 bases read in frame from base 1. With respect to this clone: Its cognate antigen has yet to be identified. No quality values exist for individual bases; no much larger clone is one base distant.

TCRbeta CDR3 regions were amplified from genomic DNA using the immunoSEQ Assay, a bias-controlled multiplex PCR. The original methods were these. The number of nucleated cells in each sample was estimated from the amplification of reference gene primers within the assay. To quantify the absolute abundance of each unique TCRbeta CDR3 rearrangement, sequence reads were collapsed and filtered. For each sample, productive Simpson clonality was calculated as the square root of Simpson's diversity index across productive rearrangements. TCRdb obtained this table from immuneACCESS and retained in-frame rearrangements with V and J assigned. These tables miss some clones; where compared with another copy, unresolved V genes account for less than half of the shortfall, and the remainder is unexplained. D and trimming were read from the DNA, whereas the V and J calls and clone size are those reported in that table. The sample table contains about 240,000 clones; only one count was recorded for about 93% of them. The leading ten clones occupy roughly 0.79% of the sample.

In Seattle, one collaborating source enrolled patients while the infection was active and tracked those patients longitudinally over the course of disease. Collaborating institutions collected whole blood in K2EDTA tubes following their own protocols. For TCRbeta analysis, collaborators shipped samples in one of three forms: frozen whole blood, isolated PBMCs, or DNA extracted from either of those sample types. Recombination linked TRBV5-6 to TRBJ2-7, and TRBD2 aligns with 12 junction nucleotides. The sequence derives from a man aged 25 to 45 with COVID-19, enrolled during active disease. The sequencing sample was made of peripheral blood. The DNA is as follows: TGTGCCAGCAGCGTCAGACTAGCGGGGGAAGATAGGGAGCAGTACTTC. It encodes CASSVRLAGEDREQYF.